These 17 T cell receptor beta chains were all obtained from the same sample, sequenced in a study of blood T cell repertoires in COVID-19 (dated by TCRdb to 2019 to 2021). The method was the immunoSEQ multiplex PCR assay. In TCRdb, the immuneACCESS table is reduced to in-frame sequences with V and J assigned. These tables do not hold every clone; where another copy was compared, an unresolved V gene accounts for under half, and the others remain unexplained. The table for this sample lists 200,000 to 250,000 clones; around nine tenths of them were counted only once. The ten largest clones take up roughly 3.7% of the sample. Sequenced input: PBMCs or T cells enriched from blood (not recorded which). These receptors were taken from a woman aged 25-40 years who had been exposed to COVID-19.

V usage is TRBV11-3 and J usage is TRBJ2-1; TRBD1 matches at 7 bases. V was clipped by 5 bases and J by 9 bases; unmatched bases: 4. The CDR3 has 12 residues. CDR1 and CDR2 (germline): SGHNT, YENEEA. CDR3 sequence reads: CASSRDRAEQFF. The CDR3 bases are TGTGCCAGCAGCCGAGACAGGGCTGAGCAGTTCTTC.

The rearrangement uses TRBV30 and TRBJ1-2; D remains ambiguous. The V gene lost 3 bases and the J gene lost 5 bases, with 7 bases spanning the gap. The CDR3 runs to 11 residues. In germline, CDR1 is GTSNPN, CDR2 SVGIG (reference sequence). The CDR3 loop is CAWSPQYGYTF. The CDR3 nucleotides are TGTGCCTGGAGCCCACAGTATGGCTACACCTTC.

The V call is TRBV7-8, the J call TRBJ2-7; TRBD1 matches at 7 bases. The V gene's germline CDR1 is SGHVS and CDR2 FQNEAQ. After removal of 2 bases from V and 3 bases from J, the junction contained 4 bases not matched to a gene. The CDR3 loop spans 14 amino acids. The DNA of the CDR3 is TGTGCCAGCAGCTTAACAGGGGAGCTCTACGAGCAGTACTTC. Translation gives CASSLTGELYEQYF.

The rearrangement uses TRBV6-5 and TRBJ1-6; maybe TRBD1 (6 bases). Trimming pared 2 bases from V and 7 bases from J, leaving 12 bases between. Germline V lookup: CDR1 MNHEY, CDR2 SVGAGI. CDR3 length equals 15 residues. The CDR3 spells CASSYEAQGNSPLHF. In DNA form, the CDR3 reads TGTGCCAGCAGTTACGAGGCACAGGGCAATTCACCCCTCCACTTT.

The chain has TRBV7-2 and TRBJ2-7; TRBD2 agrees at 8 bases. Trimming removed 2 bases from V and 3 bases from J; junction bases left unmatched: 18. Germline-derived CDR1 and CDR2 are SGHTA and FQGNSA. This CDR3 is built from 19 residues. In DNA, the CDR3 is TGTGCCAGCAGCTTACGGCTAGCGGGTCCCTCCGGCCAATTCTACGAGCAGTACTTC. Protein sequence: CASSLRLAGPSGQFYEQYF. Together with reference TRBV7-2 and TRBJ2-7, the CDR3 gives the full variable domain: GAGVSQSPSNKVTEKGKDVELRCDPISGHTALYWYRQSLGQGLEFLIYFQGNSAPDKSGLPSDRFSAERTGGSVSTLTIQRTQQEDSAVYLCASSLRLAGPSGQFYEQYFGPGTRLTVT.

The chain carries TRBV4-1 and TRBJ2-1; a possible D gene is TRBD2 (7 bases). The V gene's germline CDR1 is MGHRA and CDR2 YSYEKL. The CDR3 covers 15 residues. With 2 bases removed from V and 10 bases from J, the gap between germline ends came to 18 bases. CDR3 nucleotides: TGCGCCAGCAGCCAACCCCCCTCGGGGGGCCGGGAGCAGTTCTTC. Protein product: CASSQPPSGGREQFF.

This sequence joins TRBV5-4 and TRBJ2-4, with TRBD1 identical over 9 bases. The CDR3 runs to 18 residues. CDR1 and CDR2 (germline): SGHNT, YYREEE (reference sequence). Trimming at V came to 0 bases and at J to 2 bases, leaving 9 bases not matched to a gene. DNA of the CDR3: TGTGCCAGCAGCTTGGCCCCCACAGGGGGCTTAACCAAAAACATTCAGTACTTC. It is translated as CASSLAPTGGLTKNIQYF.

CDR3 protein: CAGRTSGTYEQYF. The CDR3 coding sequence is TGTGCCGGACGGACTAGCGGGACCTACGAGCAGTACTTC. V and J are TRBV6-5 and TRBJ2-7; 12 nucleotides match TRBD2. Trimming at V came to 11 bases and at J to 2 bases, leaving 4 bases not matched to a gene. CDR1 is MNHEY and CDR2 is SVGAGI in the germline V gene. CDR3 size: 13 residues.

The chain links TRBV24-1 to TRBJ1-6; 8 bases match TRBD1. Germline-derived CDR1 and CDR2 are KGHDR and SFDVKD. V shed 4 bases and J 10 bases; nucleotides not matched to a gene: 5. The CDR3 is made up of 14 amino acids. This CDR3 is CATSERTGNSPLHF. The DNA of the CDR3 is TGTGCCACCAGTGAACGGACAGGGAACTCACCCCTCCACTTT.

The genes are TRBV3-1 (or the pseudogene TRBV3-2) and TRBJ2-1; 8 nucleotides line up with TRBD1. Trimming cost V 4 bases and J 7 bases; bases outside gene matches: 15. In germline, CDR1 is LGHDT, CDR2 YNNKEL (reference sequence). This CDR3 is 17 amino acids long. CDR3 nucleotides: TGTGCCAGCAGCCCAGCAAGGGGCAGGGGGCCGGGAAATGAGCAGTTCTTC. It codes for CASSPARGRGPGNEQFF.

This chain uses TRBV5-1 with TRBJ2-3, with TRBD2 matching over 12 bases. V lost 5 bases to trimming and J lost 2 bases; unmatched junction nucleotides: 3. This CDR3 is built from 15 residues. Germline CDR1 and CDR2: SGHRS and YFSETQ. CDR3: CASRGTSGLTDTQYF. Here the CDR3 DNA reads TGCGCCAGCAGAGGGACTAGCGGGCTCACAGATACGCAGTATTTT.

The V and J genes are TRBV20-1 and TRBJ1-4, with a weak D call TRBD1 (6 bases). Trimming took off 3 bases at V and 5 bases at J, with 19 bases between the two ends. The CDR3 contains 16 residues. Germline assignment: CDR1 DFQATT and CDR2 SNEGSKA (reference sequence). The CDR3 bases are TGCAGTGCTAGTCAATCCCAGGGGCCCGAGAATGAAAAACTGTTTTTT. Its protein is CSASQSQGPENEKLFF.

V and J are TRBV5-1 and TRBJ2-5; 9 nucleotides align to TRBD1. The CDR3 spans 16 residues. J was trimmed by 7 bases and V by 4 bases; bases with no gene match: 14. Germline lookup yields CDR1 SGHRS and CDR2 YFSETQ. CDR3 sequence: CASSPGPTGGVGTQYF. The CDR3 DNA reads as TGCGCCAGCAGCCCCGGACCGACAGGGGGGGTCGGGACCCAGTACTTC.

This sequence joins TRBV21-1 and TRBJ1-2; the listed D gene, TRBD1, was not tested against the DNA. TRBV21-1 represents a pseudogene. This CDR3 region has 14 residues. CDR3 protein: CASSKALGDYGYTF. The CDR3 DNA reads as TGTGCCAGCAGCAAAGCGTTAGGGGACTATGGCTACACCTTC.

This chain links TRBV28 with TRBJ1-6; 8 nucleotides match TRBD1. The CDR3 runs 14 residues. V gave up 4 bases and J gave up 10 bases; unmatched junction bases: 6. Germline CDR1 reads MDHEN; CDR2 reads SYDVKM. The CDR3 nucleotides are TGTGCCAGCAGTTCCGCACAGGGGGGATCACCCCTCCACTTT. It specifies CASSSAQGGSPLHF.

The chain combines TRBV2 with TRBJ1-4; the match to TRBD1 covers 8 bases. Looked up from germline, CDR1 is SNHLY and CDR2 is FYNNEI. The CDR3 length is 14 residues. Trimming at V came to 7 bases and at J to 5 bases, leaving 6 bases not matched to a gene. CDR3 sequence (DNA): TGTGCCAGCACTTGGACAGGGACAAATGAAAAACTGTTTTTT. It specifies CASTWTGTNEKLFF.

The J gene is TRBJ2-1, the V gene TRBV19; D is ambiguous. Germline-derived CDR1 and CDR2 are LNHDA and SQIVND (reference sequence). Trimming shortened V by 7 bases and J by 1 base, and 11 bases separated the two germline ends. The CDR3 spans 14 residues. DNA for the CDR3: TGTGCCAGTATGCGGTCGGGTTCCTACAATGAGCAGTTCTTC. Its protein product is CASMRSGSYNEQFF.